The 2 T cell receptor beta chains below come from one sample, sequenced in a study of cytomegalovirus exposure and HLA in healthy donors. Use of 60 Vbeta and 13 Jbeta primers characterized the PCR. The method was immunoSEQ multiplex PCR; TCRdb's version includes in-frame clones alone and lacks a portion of them. The data contain roughly 100,000 clones, roughly three quarters of them seen just once; the ten biggest clones take up 10%. Sequencing was done on a sample of PBMCs. The receptors shown here come from a woman aged 18-29 years in good health and CMV-seropositive.

CDR3 in amino acids: CASSEPDQPQHF. In DNA, the CDR3 is TGTGCCAGCAGTGAGCCAGATCAGCCCCAGCATTTT. V and J are TRBV6-1 and TRBJ1-5; D remains ambiguous. Germline V gene lookup returns CDR1 MNHNS and CDR2 SASEGT. The CDR3 totals 12 residues. With 3 bases removed from V and 5 bases from J, the gap between germline ends came to 5 bases.

The gene calls are TRBV7-2 and TRBJ1-2, with unresolved D. This CDR3 comprises 15 residues. CDR1 is SGHTA, CDR2 FQGNSA, per germline. V was clipped by 5 bases and J by 2 bases, with 15 bases between them. CDR3 protein: CASSPYWSRNYGYTF. The CDR3 region has the DNA TGTGCCAGCAGCCCCTACTGGAGCAGAAACTATGGCTACACCTTC.